One sample yielded the 26 T cell receptor beta chains listed below, sequenced in a study of radiation and T cells in renal cell carcinoma. Only in-frame clones appear in the TCRdb table, and some are missing; sequencing was by immunoSEQ multiplex PCR. The data contain about 73,000 clones, less than 85% of them singletons. Time point meaning: blood 4 weeks post-SBRT, at nephrectomy. Treatment reported: 15 Gy SBRT to primary tumor, nephrectomy 4 weeks later. This specimen was blood, taken from a patient whose treatment included radiotherapy and nephrectomy. The receptors shown here come from a woman in her fifties or sixties with renal cell carcinoma.

This clone has only a few counts. The genes are TRBV7-9 and TRBJ1-1, with D hard to call. Trimming cost V 2 bases and J 7 bases, with 11 bases left between them. From germline, CDR1 is SEHNR and CDR2 FQNEAQ (reference sequence). The CDR3 is 13 residues long. CDR3 in amino acids: CASSLRESGEAFF. CDR3 bases: TGTGCCAGCAGCTTAAGGGAGAGTGGTGAAGCTTTCTTT.

This clone was observed a few times. The J gene is TRBJ1-1, the V gene TRBV19; tentatively, D is TRBD1 (5 bases). The CDR3 totals 15 residues. Trimming stripped 6 bases from V and 4 bases from J, with 18 bases between. CDR1 is LNHDA and CDR2 is SQIVND in the germline V gene (reference sequence). This CDR3 is CASRPGGNGGTEAFF. CDR3 coding DNA: TGTGCCAGTAGGCCCGGCGGGAATGGGGGCACTGAAGCTTTCTTT.

The chain employs TRBV5-1 and TRBJ2-1; 10 nucleotides align to TRBD2. The junction had 5 bases not matched to a gene; V was cut back by 0 bases and J by 5 bases. Germline lookup yields CDR1 SGHRS and CDR2 YFSETQ. The CDR3 totals 16 residues. The CDR3 loop is CASSLGGTSANNEQFF. The CDR3 nucleotides are TGCGCCAGCAGCTTGGGTGGGACTAGCGCCAACAATGAGCAGTTCTTC.

The chain is built from TRBV7-2 and TRBJ1-2; no clear D gene. Trimming shortened V by 6 bases and J by 8 bases, and 13 bases separated the two germline ends. The CDR3 is 12 residues long. The germline gives CDR1 SGHTA, CDR2 FQGNSA. CDR3 nucleotides: TGTGCCAGCAGTCGAGATCGGAGGGGCTACACCTTC. Protein: CASSRDRRGYTF. Supplemented by reference TRBV7-2 and TRBJ1-2, the full variable domain reads GAGVSQSPSNKVTEKGKDVELRCDPISGHTALYWYRQSLGQGLEFLIYFQGNSAPDKSGLPSDRFSAERTGGSVSTLTIQRTQQEDSAVYLCASSRDRRGYTFGSGTRLTVV.

The chain combines TRBV9 with TRBJ2-5; possibly TRBD1 or TRBD2 for D (5 bases each). Trimming shortened V by 1 base and J by 2 bases, and 15 bases separated the two germline ends. CDR3 length: 16 amino acids. Germline CDR1 SGDLS, CDR2 YYNGEE. CDR3 in amino acids: CASSVTPSGGQETQYF. The CDR3, as DNA: TGTGCCAGCAGCGTAACTCCCTCTGGGGGACAAGAGACCCAGTACTTC.

The V and J genes are TRBV9 and TRBJ2-5; TRBD1 matches 11 bases. V was clipped by 4 bases and J by 5 bases; unmatched bases: 7. CDR3 size: 15 residues. Per the germline V gene, CDR1 is SGDLS and CDR2 is YYNGEE. The CDR3 DNA follows: TGTGCCAGCAGCCCGGGACAGGGGGTTTGGGAGACCCAGTACTTC. This codes for CASSPGQGVWETQYF.

This clone appeared once. This sequence joins TRBV11-1 and TRBJ1-4; 7 bases agree with TRBD1. V trimming: 5 bases; J trimming: 2 bases; junction bases outside the gene matches: 2. The CDR3 spans 14 residues. The germline gives CDR1 SGHAT, CDR2 FQDESV (reference sequence). The CDR3 protein is CASSRTGTNEKLFF. In DNA form, the CDR3 reads TGTGCCAGCAGCCGGACAGGTACTAATGAAAAACTGTTTTTT. Complete variable domain (other parts from reference TRBV11-1 and TRBJ1-4): EAEVAQSPRYKITEKSQAVAFWCDPISGHATLYWYRQILGQGPELLVQFQDESVVDDSQLPKDRFSAERLKGVDSTLKIQPAELGDSAMYLCASSRTGTNEKLFFGSGTQLSVL.

The chain joins TRBV28 to TRBJ1-2; D gene ambiguous. The CDR3 loop spans 11 amino acids. V was clipped by 6 bases and J by 14 bases, with 16 bases between them. Germline loops: CDR1 MDHEN, CDR2 SYDVKM. CDR3 DNA sequence: TGTGCCAGCAGCCCGGACGGACGAGCGACCTTC. Its translation: CASSPDGRATF.

The V and J genes are TRBV18 and TRBJ1-2; maybe TRBD1 (6 bases). V was trimmed by 4 bases and J by 1 base, leaving 22 bases between them. This CDR3 spans 18 amino acids. CDR1 is KGHSH and CDR2 is LQKENI in the germline V gene. The CDR3 spells CASSRSRETGDYNYGYTF. Here the CDR3 DNA reads TGTGCCAGCTCACGGAGCCGCGAGACAGGAGATTATAACTATGGCTACACCTTC.

This rearrangement joins TRBV6-1 to TRBJ1-1; D uncertain. The V end was cut by 4 bases, the J end by 4 bases, with 13 bases between. This CDR3 has 14 residues. CDR1 MNHNS and CDR2 SASEGT come from the germline V gene. The CDR3 bases are TGTGCCAGCAGTGCACCAGGCGGGGTCACTGAAGCTTTCTTT. It yields the protein CASSAPGGVTEAFF.

In its sample, this clone was seen once. CDR3 DNA sequence: TGTGCCAGCAGCATGAAAGGAGGGGAGGCCGGGGAGCTGTTTTTT. Its translation is CASSMKGGEAGELFF. V is TRBV7-9 and J is TRBJ2-2, with TRBD2 as a possible D gene (6 bases). Between the trimmed V and J ends, which lost 5 bases and 6 bases, there was a span of 16 bases. The CDR3 covers 15 residues. CDR1 and CDR2 from the germline V gene are SEHNR and FQNEAQ (reference sequence).

This chain connects TRBV7-9 to TRBJ2-1, with D possibly being TRBD2 (5 bases). The V end lost 1 base, the J end lost 6 bases, and 10 bases lay between the germline ends. The CDR3 has 14 amino acids. CDR1 and CDR2 (germline): SEHNR, FQNEAQ (reference sequence). The DNA of the CDR3 is TGTGCCAGCAGCTTAGTTGTTAGCGTCAATGAGCAGTTCTTC. Translation: CASSLVVSVNEQFF.

This clone was observed a single time. The chain carries TRBV14 and TRBJ2-7; no firm D call. Trimming stripped 4 bases from V and 2 bases from J, with 12 bases between. Germline CDR1 SGHDN, CDR2 FVKESK. CDR3 length: 14 amino acids. The CDR3: CASSPRPRPYEQYF. Here the CDR3 DNA reads TGTGCCAGCAGCCCTAGGCCCCGACCCTACGAGCAGTACTTC. The whole variable domain, filled in from reference TRBV14 and TRBJ2-7, reads EAGVTQFPSHSVIEKGQTVTLRCDPISGHDNLYWYRRVMGKEIKFLLHFVKESKQDESGMPNNRFLAERTGGTYSTLKVQPAELEDSGVYFCASSPRPRPYEQYFGPGTRLTVT.

This clone was recorded only once. The V call is TRBV2, the J call TRBJ2-1; 9 nucleotides align to TRBD2. The CDR3 covers 16 residues. The germline gives CDR1 SNHLY, CDR2 FYNNEI. The ends lost 6 bases at V and 7 bases at J; junction bases unmatched: 13. CDR3 protein: CASRRFPGLASNEQFF. CDR3 bases: TGTGCCAGCAGAAGATTCCCGGGACTAGCCTCTAATGAGCAGTTCTTC. Full variable domain (outside the CDR3, taken from reference TRBV2 and TRBJ2-1): EPEVTQTPSHQVTQMGQEVILRCVPISNHLYFYWYRQILGQKVEFLVSFYNNEISEKSEIFDDQFSVERPDGSNFTLKIRSTKLEDSAMYFCASRRFPGLASNEQFFGPGTRLTVL.

This clone was counted between two and nine times. The V gene is TRBV5-1, the J gene TRBJ1-2; perhaps TRBD1 as D (5 bases). Germline V gene data show CDR1 as SGHRS and CDR2 as YFSETQ. The CDR3 spans 13 residues. Trimming pared 4 bases from V and 2 bases from J, leaving 9 bases between. CDR3 nucleotides: TGCGCCAGCAGCCTGGGGCACAACTATGGCTACACCTTC. Protein sequence: CASSLGHNYGYTF.

The chain employs TRBV6-5 and TRBJ2-7; a possible D gene is TRBD1 (6 bases). Trimming stripped 4 bases from V and 2 bases from J, with 9 bases between. This CDR3 spans 13 amino acids. The germline CDR1 and CDR2 sequences are MNHEY and SVGAGI. This CDR3 is CASSFSGAYEQYF. Here the CDR3 DNA reads TGTGCCAGCAGTTTCTCAGGGGCCTACGAGCAGTACTTC.

This clone was detected a few times. This chain's CDR3 is CSVEGRGARTEAFF. For the CDR3, the DNA is TGCAGCGTTGAAGGACGGGGGGCAAGGACTGAAGCTTTCTTT. The genes are TRBV29-1 and TRBJ1-1; weak D call: TRBD1 (6 bases). This CDR3 is built from 14 residues. Per the germline V gene, CDR1 is SQVTM and CDR2 is ANQGSEA. Between the trimmed V and J ends, which lost 1 base and 5 bases, there was a span of 14 bases.

J is TRBJ1-2 and V is TRBV30; D is perhaps TRBD1 (5 bases). Germline V CDR1 and CDR2: GTSNPN, SVGIG (reference sequence). Trimming left V 1 base short and J 4 bases short, with 7 bases between. The CDR3 has 12 residues. The CDR3 sequence: CAWSGGGYGYTF. The DNA for the CDR3 is TGTGCCTGGAGTGGGGGGGGCTATGGCTACACCTTC.

This clone was recorded once. V is TRBV5-8 and J is TRBJ2-2, with no clear D. V was shortened by 6 bases and J by 2 bases, with 2 bases between the two germline ends. CDR1 and CDR2 (germline): SGHTS, YDEGEE. This CDR3 comprises 11 residues. The DNA of the CDR3 is TGTGCCAGCAAAAACACCGGGGAGCTGTTTTTT. The encoded protein is CASKNTGELFF. The full variable domain, in which reference TRBV5-8 and TRBJ2-2 provide the parts outside the CDR3, is EAGVTQSPTHLIKTRGQQATLRCSPISGHTSVYWYQQALGLGLQFLLWYDEGEERNRGNFPPRFSGRQFPNYSSELNVNALELEDSALYLCASKNTGELFFGEGSRLTVL.

The chain links TRBV4-1 to TRBJ2-5; TRBD2 matches at 9 bases. This CDR3 is 17 amino acids long. Germline V gene sequence: CDR1 MGHRA, CDR2 YSYEKL. The V gene end was trimmed by 0 bases and the J gene end by 5 bases; junction bases not matched to a gene: 10. The CDR3, as DNA: TGCGCCAGCAGCCAAGATTGGGGTAGCGGGAGAGGGGAGACCCAGTACTTC. Protein product: CASSQDWGSGRGETQYF.

There are many counts of this clone. The chain carries TRBV19 and TRBJ1-2, with D possibly TRBD1 on 5 matching bases. CDR1 and CDR2 from the germline V gene are LNHDA and SQIVND (reference sequence). The V end was cut by 6 bases, the J end by 7 bases, with 18 bases between. The CDR3 has 14 amino acids. The CDR3 DNA reads TGTGCCAGTAGGGGAGGAGGGGCAGTCGGTGGCTACACCTTC. Translated, it gives CASRGGGAVGGYTF.

V and J are TRBV2 and TRBJ1-3; D is unclear. V lost 3 bases and J 0 bases, leaving 12 bases between the germline ends. Germline V gene sequence: CDR1 SNHLY, CDR2 FYNNEI. The CDR3 runs 16 residues. In DNA form, the CDR3 reads TGTGCCAGCAGTGAGGTCAGAACCCGCTCTGGAAACACCATATATTTT. Amino acid sequence: CASSEVRTRSGNTIYF.

This clone was seen a few times. This sequence joins TRBV6-5 and TRBJ1-1; no clear D. The CDR3 loop spans 12 amino acids. The germline V gene encodes CDR1 MNHEY and CDR2 SVGAGI. V was shortened by 0 bases and J by 7 bases, with 6 bases between the two germline ends. CDR3 sequence (DNA): TGTGCCAGCAGTTACTCGAAGGGTGAAGCTTTCTTT. This sequence encodes CASSYSKGEAFF.

V gene TRBV2 combines with J gene TRBJ2-4; TRBD1 agrees at 7 bases. CDR3 length equals 14 residues. CDR1 is SNHLY, CDR2 FYNNEI, per germline. J gave up 2 bases and V 3 bases, and 1 base lay outside the gene matches. CDR3 nucleotides: TGTGCCAGCAGTGACAGGGGGTCCAAAAACATTCAGTACTTC. It encodes CASSDRGSKNIQYF.

The V gene is TRBV5-4, the J gene TRBJ2-3; no clear D. Trimming cost V 1 base and J 1 base, with 10 bases left between them. In germline, CDR1 is SGHNT, CDR2 YYREEE (reference sequence). CDR3 length: 15 amino acids. CDR3 region: CASSLSIAGTDTQYF. CDR3 nucleotide sequence: TGTGCCAGCAGCTTGTCCATCGCCGGCACAGATACGCAGTATTTT.

The chain has TRBV6-5 and TRBJ1-2, with 8 bases fitting TRBD1. Germline CDR1 MNHEY, CDR2 SVGAGI. This CDR3 contains 16 residues. V trimming: 0 bases; J trimming: 4 bases; junction bases outside the gene matches: 7. The CDR3 DNA follows: TGTGCCAGCAGTTACTCGAAAACAGGGGGGGGCTATGGCTACACCTTC. Translation gives CASSYSKTGGGYGYTF.